Listed below are T cell receptor beta chains from one sample, sequenced in a study of radiation and T cells in renal cell carcinoma. The assay was immunoSEQ multiplex PCR, and TCRdb's table has in-frame clones only and misses some. The profile covers some 75,000 clones, with 82% appearing a single time and 5.8% taken by the ten largest. The specimen was blood, collected from a patient whose treatment included radiotherapy and nephrectomy. These receptors were obtained from a man aged 55 to 69 with renal cell carcinoma. Each CDR3 is given with its conserved first and last residue. The D gene is left open where the match is weak. Only part of the rows carry a size: once, few, many, or a class if the clone is expanded.

clone_size j_call v_call d_call cdr3_nt cdr3_aa
. TRBJ2-4 TRBV6-1 . TGTGCCAGCAGTGAAGCTCTCTCAGGGGCGAAAAACATTCAGTACTTC CASSEALSGAKNIQYF
. TRBJ2-5 TRBV19 TRBD1 TGTGCCAGTGGGACAGGGGGGGACCAAGAGACCCAGTACTTC CASGTGGDQETQYF
. TRBJ2-1 TRBV6-6 . TGTGCCAGCAATCCCCGGGCGTTCTACAATGAGCAGTTCTTC CASNPRAFYNEQFF
few TRBJ2-7 TRBV6-1 TRBD2 TGTGCCAGCAGTGAGAGCGGGAGGGCGACCGAGCAGTACTTC CASSESGRATEQYF
. TRBJ2-5 TRBV7-6 TRBD2 TGTGCCACCGATGCCCCAATAGCGGGAACCCCCAACCCCGTACAAGAGACCCAGTACTTC CATDAPIAGTPNPVQETQYF
. TRBJ2-7 TRBV6-7 . TGTGCCAGCAGTGGACAGACCCTAAGGATAGAGCAGTACTTC CASSGQTLRIEQYF
. TRBJ2-7 TRBV4-2 . TGTGCCAGCAGCCTAAACCTGATTTCGAATATGGAGCAGTACTTC CASSLNLISNMEQYF
. TRBJ2-3 TRBV15 TRBD2 TGTGCCACCCAGGGCGGGAGAACAGATACGCAGTATTTT CATQGGRTDTQYF
once TRBJ1-4 TRBV19 . TGTGCCAGTCGGAGGGGGGTGAATGAAAAACTGTTTTTT CASRRGVNEKLFF
. TRBJ2-7 TRBV11-2 TRBD2 TGTGCCAGCAGGCAAGCGGGAGTGGTTTACGAGCAGTACTTC CASRQAGVVYEQYF
. TRBJ1-1 TRBV6-1 . TGTGCCAGCAGTGAGCCGGGACGTGTAAACACTGAAGCTTTCTTT CASSEPGRVNTEAFF